This T cell receptor (beta chain) derives from a study of blood T cell repertoires in COVID-19. Study in general: Whether acute or convalescent, the COVID-19 samples came from the United States, Italy and Spain.

Profiled with immunoSEQ multiplex PCR; TCRdb holds only in-frame clones, not every one. This table holds over 40,000 clones, 85% to 95% found once. CDR1 SGDLS and CDR2 YYNGEE come from the germline V gene. Trimming took 0 bases from V and 4 from J; bases not matched to a gene: 4. The CDR3 extends over 15 amino acids. This chain uses TRBV9 with TRBJ1-2, with 9 bases lining up with TRBD1. Sequenced material: peripheral blood. The TCR originated in a woman of 80 years or more with acute or convalescent COVID-19. CDR3 loop: CASSVGGDRVYGYTF. The CDR3 DNA follows: TGTGCCAGCAGCGTAGGGGGGGACAGGGTCTATGGCTACACCTTC.